The text below deals with one T cell receptor beta chain. Its cognate antigen is unknown. Some clones are missing from TCRdb's copy, which holds only in-frame ones; the method was immunoSEQ multiplex PCR. Of about 96,000 clones listed, roughly four fifths were seen once; the top ten hold 5.8%. This entry belongs to a study of OX40 agonist ivuxolimab in advanced cancers. The study's findings and limits: At doses 0.1 to 3.0 mg/kg, CD4+ and CD8+ clones expanded. It was also the case that some nonresponders had low normalized T-cell clonal expansion. In the 0.1-3.0 mg/kg groups, partial responders showed among the lowest expansion.

Germline values: CDR1 MNHEY, CDR2 SVGAGI. The ends were cut back, 2 bases at V and 7 bases at J, with 17 bases in the middle. The CDR3 consists of 15 residues. The sequences come from CD4+ or CD8+ T cells sorted from blood, collected in a trial of the OX40 agonist ivuxolimab. The receptor was derived from an adult with an advanced solid tumor such as melanoma, head and neck, liver or kidney cancer. The chain employs TRBV6-5 and TRBJ1-2; tentative D call: TRBD1 (6 bases). This chain's CDR3 is CASSYVRTEKAGYTF. As DNA, the CDR3 is TGTGCCAGCAGTTACGTCCGGACAGAGAAGGCTGGCTACACCTTC.